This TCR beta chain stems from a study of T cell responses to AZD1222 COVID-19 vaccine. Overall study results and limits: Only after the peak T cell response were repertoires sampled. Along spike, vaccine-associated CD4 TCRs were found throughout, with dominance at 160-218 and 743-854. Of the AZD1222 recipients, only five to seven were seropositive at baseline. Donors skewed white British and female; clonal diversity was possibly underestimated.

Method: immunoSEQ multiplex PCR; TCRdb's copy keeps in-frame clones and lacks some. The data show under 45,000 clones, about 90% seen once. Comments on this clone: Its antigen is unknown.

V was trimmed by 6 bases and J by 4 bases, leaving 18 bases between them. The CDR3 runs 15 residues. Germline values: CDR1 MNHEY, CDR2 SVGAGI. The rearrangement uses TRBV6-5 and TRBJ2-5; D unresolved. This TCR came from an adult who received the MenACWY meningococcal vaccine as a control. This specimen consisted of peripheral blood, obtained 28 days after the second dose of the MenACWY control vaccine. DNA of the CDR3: TGTGCCAGCAGCCGTACTATATCGTCGGGAGAGACCCAGTACTTC. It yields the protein CASSRTISSGETQYF.